The clone carrying this T cell receptor beta chain was seen a few times. TCRdb reprocessed the PCR reads via MiXCR and lists one record per CDR3 protein. Of 3,600 or so distinct CDR3 sequences listed, 55% to 70% were seen once; the top ten hold about 17%. This specimen belongs to a study of CD4 and CD8 cells across lung adenocarcinoma regions. Samples came from patients with localized non-small cell lung adenocarcinoma. This clonotype was sampled from a female donor with lung adenocarcinoma. The CD4 and CD8 labels of this study may be unreliable. The specimen sequenced was CD8+ T cells from the margin of a lung tumor.

CDR3 region: CASSSYLDHGYTF. In nucleotides, the CDR3 is TGTGCCAGCAGCTCGTACTTGGATCATGGCTACACCTTC. The chain links TRBV7-2 to TRBJ1-2; D unresolved. Trimming stripped 4 bases from V and 6 bases from J, with 12 bases between. This CDR3 region has 13 residues. CDR1 is SGHTA, CDR2 FQGNSA, per germline.